This T cell receptor beta chain stems from a study of T cell changes during pregnancy in multiple sclerosis. This table comes from immunoSEQ multiplex PCR, and its TCRdb copy is limited to in-frame clones, with some not included. This sample has 60,000 to 95,000 clones, with just over 90% found just once. Deletions cut 5 bases from V and 6 bases from J, with 16 bases between. CDR3 length equals 15 residues. Germline CDR1 is SNHLY and CDR2 is FYNNEI. This receptor was identified in a female donor with multiple sclerosis, enrolled in a pregnancy study. The chain couples TRBV2 to TRBJ2-2; a weak D match, TRBD2 (6 bases). The input for sequencing was CD4+ T cells from peripheral blood mononuclear cells, taken before pregnancy. The CDR3 region is CASSLDGRGAGELFF. CDR3 nucleotides: TGTGCCAGCAGTCTCGACGGGAGAGGGGCCGGGGAGCTGTTTTTT.